What follows are 20 T cell receptor beta chains derived from one specimen sequenced in a study of blood T cell repertoires in COVID-19. Produced via immunoSEQ multiplex PCR; TCRdb's table is partial and in-frame only. The repertoire holds 300,000 to 400,000 clones, with 90% as singletons. What was sequenced was PBMCs or T cells enriched from blood (not recorded which). Receptor source: a man in his 60s who had recovered from COVID-19.

This sequence joins TRBV6-5 and TRBJ2-7; TRBD1 is a possible D gene (7 bases). Germline values: CDR1 MNHEY, CDR2 SVGAGI. V gave up 2 bases and J gave up 1 base, with 15 bases separating them. This CDR3 has 16 residues. CDR3: CASSYTTGTRSYEQYF. The CDR3 bases are TGTGCCAGCAGTTACACGACAGGGACTCGATCCTACGAGCAGTACTTC.

This chain joins TRBV30 and TRBJ1-5; 10 bases align to TRBD1. With 7 bases clipped from V and 6 bases from J, the junction kept 6 bases outside the gene matches. The CDR3 has 13 amino acids. Germline V CDR1 and CDR2: GTSNPN, SVGIG (reference sequence). CDR3 DNA: TGTGCCTTTGACAGGGGGCAGGGTCAGCCCCAGCATTTT. Amino acids: CAFDRGQGQPQHF. Full variable domain (missing parts from reference TRBV30 and TRBJ1-5): SQTIHQWPATLVQPVGSPLSLECTVEGTSNPNLYWYRQAAGRGLQLLFYSVGIGQISSEVPQNLSASRPQDRQFILSSKKLLLSDSGFYLCAFDRGQGQPQHFGDGTRLSIL.

This rearrangement joins TRBV6-5 to TRBJ2-1; TRBD2 aligns across 10 bases. Per germline, CDR1 MNHEY and CDR2 SVGAGI. CDR3 size: 15 residues. V lost 8 bases, J lost 6 bases, and 10 bases stayed unmatched. This CDR3 is CASHAGLAPGNEQFF. In DNA form, the CDR3 reads TGTGCCAGCCATGCGGGACTAGCGCCCGGCAATGAGCAGTTCTTC.

The chain joins TRBV7-9 to TRBJ1-6; TRBD1 aligns across 7 bases. CDR3 length: 19 residues. Germline V gene sequence: CDR1 SEHNR, CDR2 FQNEAQ (reference sequence). Losses at the gene ends were 5 bases for V and 4 bases for J; bases not matched to a gene: 17. CDR3 in amino acids: CASSRALGTARSYNSPLHF. For the CDR3, the DNA is TGTGCCAGCAGCCGAGCACTAGGGACAGCACGTTCTTATAATTCACCCCTCCACTTT.

Notes on this clone: Other DNA sequences of this sample code for an identical CDR3. The chain employs TRBV5-1 and TRBJ2-1, with 7 bases that match TRBD1. Germline lookup yields CDR1 SGHRS and CDR2 YFSETQ. V shed 0 bases and J 0 bases; nucleotides not matched to a gene: 3. The CDR3 loop spans 16 amino acids. This CDR3 is CASSLVAGGSYNEQFF. The CDR3 coding sequence is TGCGCCAGCAGCTTGGTGGCAGGGGGCTCCTACAATGAGCAGTTCTTC.

The chain recombines TRBV14 with TRBJ1-2; D is unresolved. V was clipped by 3 bases and J by 3 bases, with 11 bases between them. CDR1 and CDR2 (germline): SGHDN, FVKESK. The CDR3 is made up of 14 amino acids. The CDR3 bases are TGTGCCAGCAGCCAGGAACAGAGGGACTATGGCTACACCTTC. Protein: CASSQEQRDYGYTF.

The chain uses TRBV6-2 or TRBV6-3 and TRBJ2-5; D gene uncertain. Trimming pared 4 bases from V and 3 bases from J, leaving 15 bases between. Germline assignment: CDR1 MNHEY and CDR2 SVGEGT. The CDR3 has 15 amino acids. The CDR3 region has the DNA TGTGCCAGCAGTTCCCTTTCGCGGCACAAAGAGACCCAGTACTTC. It translates to CASSSLSRHKETQYF.

CDR3 sequence reads: CASSLNGGLQETQYF. The CDR3 DNA follows: TGTGCCAGCAGCTTAAACGGGGGGCTTCAAGAGACCCAGTACTTC. This sequence joins TRBV5-4 and TRBJ2-5; TRBD2 is a possible D gene (7 bases). From germline, CDR1 is SGHNT and CDR2 YYREEE (reference sequence). The CDR3 is made up of 15 amino acids. V dropped 2 bases and J dropped 2 bases, with 13 bases sitting between them.

The chain recombines TRBV11-3 with TRBJ2-2; TRBD1 aligns across 7 bases. CDR1 and CDR2 (germline): SGHNT, YENEEA. Trimming at V came to 8 bases and at J to 2 bases, leaving 5 bases not matched to a gene. The CDR3 spans 14 residues. The CDR3 DNA reads TGTGCCAGCCAGGGACAGCGAAACACCGGGGAGCTGTTTTTT. Protein product: CASQGQRNTGELFF.

This chain joins TRBV5-5 and TRBJ1-2, with D possibly TRBD1 on 6 matching bases. Per germline, CDR1 SGHKS and CDR2 YYEKEE (reference sequence). V was clipped by 2 bases and J by 2 bases, with 10 bases between them. The CDR3 consists of 14 residues. The CDR3 spells CASSLGTSNYGYTF. Written as DNA, the CDR3 is TGTGCCAGCAGCTTAGGGACATCCAACTATGGCTACACCTTC. The full variable domain, completed using reference TRBV5-5 and TRBJ1-2, is DAGVTQSPTHLIKTRGQQVTLRCSPISGHKSVSWYQQVLGQGPQFIFQYYEKEERGRGNFPDRFSARQFPNYSSELNVNALLLGDSALYLCASSLGTSNYGYTFGSGTRLTVV.

The chain combines TRBV15 with TRBJ1-3, with D possibly matching TRBD1 (6 bases). Germline V gene data show CDR1 as LNHNV and CDR2 as YYDKDF (reference sequence). The CDR3 loop spans 18 amino acids. The ends were cut back, 1 base at V and 0 bases at J, with 16 bases in the middle. CDR3 region: CATSRGSGGAFSGNTIYF. The DNA of the CDR3 is TGTGCCACCAGCAGAGGATCCGGGGGGGCGTTCTCTGGAAACACCATATATTTT.

The J gene is TRBJ2-7, the V gene TRBV6-2 or TRBV6-3; 13 nucleotides agree with TRBD2. CDR1 is MNHEY and CDR2 is SVGEGT in the germline V gene. V lost 4 bases to trimming and J lost 5 bases; unmatched junction nucleotides: 5. CDR3 length: 15 residues. CDR3: CASSSRTSGGNEQYF. DNA for the CDR3: TGTGCCAGCAGTTCCAGGACTAGCGGGGGCAACGAGCAGTACTTC.

The chain employs TRBV21-1 and TRBJ1-1; the table assigns TRBD1, which was not confirmed against the DNA. TRBV21-1 represents a pseudogene. The CDR3 spans 14 residues. In nucleotides, the CDR3 is TGTGCCAGCAGCAACGTCCCGGGACATTTGGAAGCTTTCTTT. Its translation is CASSNVPGHLEAFF.

Only one count was recorded for this clone. The chain links TRBV19 to TRBJ1-1; D is ambiguous. The CDR3 has 11 residues. V gave up 4 bases and J gave up 6 bases, with 6 bases separating them. CDR1 and CDR2 from the germline V gene are LNHDA and SQIVND (reference sequence). The CDR3 nucleotides read TGTGCCAGTAGTACAGGCGCTGAAGCTTTCTTT. Encoded protein: CASSTGAEAFF.

The chain carries TRBV6-5 and TRBJ2-7; 12 bases fit TRBD1. Per the germline V gene, CDR1 is MNHEY and CDR2 is SVGAGI. This CDR3 has 15 residues. Trimming took 6 bases from V and 3 from J; bases not matched to a gene: 6. Here the CDR3 DNA reads TGTGCCAGCAGATCCGGGACAGGGGGCTTCTACGAGCAGTACTTC. Protein: CASRSGTGGFYEQYF.

V is TRBV7-2 and J is TRBJ2-7; 9 positions match TRBD2. In germline, CDR1 is SGHTA, CDR2 FQGNSA. The CDR3 runs 16 residues. J was trimmed by 3 bases and V by 3 bases; bases with no gene match: 9. The CDR3 is CASSLSRASGNYEQYF. The DNA for the CDR3 is TGTGCCAGCAGCTTGAGTAGGGCTAGCGGGAACTACGAGCAGTACTTC.

This chain links TRBV5-1 with TRBJ1-2; no firm D call. Germline loops: CDR1 SGHRS, CDR2 YFSETQ. This CDR3 contains 11 residues. V shed 4 bases and J shed 3 bases, with 4 bases lying between them. Here the CDR3 DNA reads TGCGCCAGCAGCCAGGACTATGGCTACACCTTC. Translating it yields CASSQDYGYTF. The full variable domain, with the rest looked up from reference TRBV5-1 and TRBJ1-2, is KAGVTQTPRYLIKTRGQQVTLSCSPISGHRSVSWYQQTPGQGLQFLFEYFSETQRNKGNFPGRFSGRQFSNSRSEMNVSTLELGDSALYLCASSQDYGYTFGSGTRLTVV.

The chain couples TRBV4-3 to TRBJ1-2; a weak D match, TRBD1 (6 bases). The CDR3 spans 15 residues. V was pared by 4 bases and J by 4 bases, with 16 bases between. Germline CDR1 LGHNA, CDR2 YSLEER. The CDR3 here is CASSPAGSRGYGYTF. CDR3 coding DNA: TGCGCCAGCAGCCCAGCCGGGTCCAGGGGCTATGGCTACACCTTC.

The CDR3 loop is CASSVAGGGETQYF. The CDR3 DNA reads TGCGCCAGCAGCGTAGCGGGAGGGGGAGAGACCCAGTACTTC. This sequence joins TRBV4-1 and TRBJ2-5, with 11 bases lining up with TRBD2. Germline CDR1 MGHRA, CDR2 YSYEKL. The CDR3 totals 14 residues. V lost 5 bases to trimming and J lost 4 bases; unmatched junction nucleotides: 3.

V is TRBV5-8 and J is TRBJ1-6; 7 bases map to TRBD1. V dropped 4 bases and J dropped 1; count of bases not matched to a gene: 11. This CDR3 has 18 residues. Germline V gene data show CDR1 as SGHTS and CDR2 as YDEGEE. CDR3 sequence reads: CASSHGDSPGSYNSPLHF. As DNA, the CDR3 is TGTGCCAGCAGCCATGGGGACAGCCCGGGGTCCTATAATTCACCCCTCCACTTT.